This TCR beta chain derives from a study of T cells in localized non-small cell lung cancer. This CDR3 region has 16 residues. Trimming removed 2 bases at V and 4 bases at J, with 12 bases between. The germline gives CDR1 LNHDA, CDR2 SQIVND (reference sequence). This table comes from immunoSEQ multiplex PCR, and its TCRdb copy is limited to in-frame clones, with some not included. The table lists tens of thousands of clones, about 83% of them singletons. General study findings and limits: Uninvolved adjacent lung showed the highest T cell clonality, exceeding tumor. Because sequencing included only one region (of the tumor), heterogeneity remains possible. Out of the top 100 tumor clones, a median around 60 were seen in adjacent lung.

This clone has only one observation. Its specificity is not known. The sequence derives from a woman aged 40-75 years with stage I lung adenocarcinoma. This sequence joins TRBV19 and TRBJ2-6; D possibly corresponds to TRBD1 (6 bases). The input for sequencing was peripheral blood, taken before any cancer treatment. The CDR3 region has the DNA TGTGCCAGTAGTATATCAGAGGGGACAGGGGCCAACGTCCTGACTTTC. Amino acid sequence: CASSISEGTGANVLTF.